The rows below give T cell receptor beta chains drawn from one sample of a study of blood T cells in healthy people across ages. Each CDR3 protein is one row after TCRdb ran MiXCR on the 5' RACE reads. The table shows 1 million or so distinct CDR3 sequences, with approximately 25% occurring only once. These data are also associated with another study on T cells of mothers and their children.

The sample was blood. The source of these receptors is a girl aged 2-10 years in good health. The CDR3 runs from the conserved cysteine through the conserved F or W. The D gene is left open where the match is weak. A row's size may be missing; if present it is once, few, many or a size class.

len | j_gene | d_gene | v_gene | abundance | CDR3nt | CDR3aa
12 | TRBJ2-7 | . | TRBV6-1 | . | TGTGCCAGCAGTGAAATCCAGTACGAGCAGTACTTC | CASSEIQYEQYF
17 | TRBJ2-5 | TRBD2 | TRBV4-1 | . | TGCGCCAGCAGCCAAGGAGGAATTAGCGGGGAAGGAGAGACCCAGTACTTC | CASSQGGISGEGETQYF
17 | TRBJ1-4 | TRBD1 | TRBV7-6 | . | TGTGCCAGCAGCTTGGGGGACAGGTGGACAACTAATGAAAAACTGTTTTTT | CASSLGDRWTTNEKLFF
11 | TRBJ1-2 | . | TRBV29-1 | . | TGCAGCGTTGTCGCCGTCGATGGCTACACCTTC | CSVVAVDGYTF
15 | TRBJ2-7 | TRBD2 | TRBV5-4 | few | TGTGCCAGGTTGTCCGGGGGGAAAGGAGGCTACGAGCAGTACTTC | CARLSGGKGGYEQYF
17 | TRBJ1-5 | . | TRBV6-2/TRBV6-3 | few | TGTGCCAGCAGAAAGGGACCACGCCTTGCCAACAATCAGCCCCAGCATTTT | CASRKGPRLANNQPQHF
19 | TRBJ2-7 | TRBD2 | TRBV4-3 | . | TGCGCCAGCAGCCAAGGGCCCCGGACTAGCGGGGGGTCCGACTACGAGCAGTACTTC | CASSQGPRTSGGSDYEQYF
13 | TRBJ2-7 | TRBD1 | TRBV29-1 | . | TGCAGCGTTGGGGACAGGGGGGTTTACGAGCAGTACTTC | CSVGDRGVYEQYF
14 | TRBJ1-2 | TRBD1 | TRBV5-1 | few | TGCGCCAGCAGCTACTCAACAGGGGCCGATGGCTACACCTTC | CASSYSTGADGYTF
15 | TRBJ2-7 | TRBD1 | TRBV10-3 | few | TGTGCCATCAGTGAGTACGACAGGGGAACCTACGAGCAGTACTTC | CAISEYDRGTYEQYF
15 | TRBJ2-3 | TRBD2 | TRBV7-2 | . | TGTGCCAGCAGCCAACGAGCGGGGGCCACAGATACGCAGTATTTT | CASSQRAGATDTQYF
12 | TRBJ2-3 | TRBD2 | TRBV29-1 | . | TGCAGCACTGGGACTAGCGGAGATACGCAGTATTTT | CSTGTSGDTQYF
14 | TRBJ2-1 | . | TRBV21-1 | . | TGTGCCAGCAGCAAAGCACAGACACCAACTGAGCAGTTCTTC | CASSKAQTPTEQFF
16 | TRBJ2-1 | TRBD1 | TRBV28 | . | TGTGCCAGCGGACCCGAAGGACAGGGAACTTACAATGAGCAGTTCTTC | CASGPEGQGTYNEQFF
15 | TRBJ2-1 | TRBD2 | TRBV7-2 | many | TGTGCCAGCAGCCCTGGACTAGCGGGAGCAAATGAGCAGTTCTTC | CASSPGLAGANEQFF
12 | TRBJ1-2 | . | TRBV29-1 | . | TGCAGCGTTGAATGGGGCGACTATGGCTACACCTTC | CSVEWGDYGYTF
16 | TRBJ2-1 | . | TRBV6-5 | . | TGTGCCAGCAGTTCCCTCCGGGACTTAACTCACAATGAGCAGTTCTTC | CASSSLRDLTHNEQFF
13 | TRBJ2-5 | . | TRBV20-1 | . | TGCAGTGCTAGTATGGGCAAGCAAGAGACCCAGTACTTC | CSASMGKQETQYF
16 | TRBJ2-3 | . | TRBV2 | few | TGTGCCAGCAGTGAAGGGCCCCTACCTAGCACAGATACGCAGTATTTT | CASSEGPLPSTDTQYF
17 | TRBJ1-5 | TRBD1 | TRBV5-1 | few | TGCGCCAGCAGTCCGGGACAGGGATATGAAGGCAATCAGCCCCAGCATTTT | CASSPGQGYEGNQPQHF
14 | TRBJ1-5 | TRBD1 | TRBV9 | . | TGTGCCAGCAGCGTAGGGACAGGTGGTCAGCCCCAGCATTTT | CASSVGTGGQPQHF
13 | TRBJ2-7 | TRBD1 | TRBV27 | . | TGTGCCAGCAGTTTGACAGGGTTTCATGAGCAGTACTTC | CASSLTGFHEQYF
14 | TRBJ1-2 | . | TRBV4-3 | . | TGCGCCAGCAGCCCGGGGGACGGAAACTATGGCTACACCTTC | CASSPGDGNYGYTF
14 | TRBJ2-7 | . | TRBV7-2 | few | TGTGCCAGCAGCTCGGACAGCGCTGGGAACGAGCAGTACTTC | CASSSDSAGNEQYF
15 | TRBJ2-1 | TRBD1 | TRBV4-3 | few | TGCGCCAGCAGCCTTTGGACAGGGGGTGCAGATGAGCAGTTCTTC | CASSLWTGGADEQFF
15 | TRBJ2-1 | . | TRBV7-3 | . | TGTGCCAGCTCCCCAAAGGGGGGATTGTTCAATGAGCAGTTCTTC | CASSPKGGLFNEQFF
12 | TRBJ2-1 | . | TRBV29-1 | many | TGCAGCGTTGAGCGTTTGGACAATGAGCAGTTCTTC | CSVERLDNEQFF
17 | TRBJ2-5 | TRBD2 | TRBV9 | once | TGTGCCAGCAGCGTAGGTCGGAGCGGGGGGGCCCTCGAGACCCAGTACTTC | CASSVGRSGGALETQYF
16 | TRBJ1-4 | TRBD1 | TRBV11-2 | . | TGTGCCAGCAGCGTAAGCCGCGGGACAGCTAATGAAAAACTGTTTTTT | CASSVSRGTANEKLFF
15 | TRBJ2-2 | . | TRBV5-1 | . | TGCGCCAGCAGCTTATTGGGGACCACCACCGGGGAGCTGTTTTTT | CASSLLGTTTGELFF
13 | TRBJ2-7 | . | TRBV6-2/TRBV6-3 | . | TGTGCCAGCAGTCTTTGGGGGACGGACGGGCAGTACTTC | CASSLWGTDGQYF
12 | TRBJ2-7 | . | TRBV7-9 | few | TGTGCCAGCAGCCACCGTCAGAACGAGCAGTACTTC | CASSHRQNEQYF
12 | TRBJ2-5 | . | TRBV29-1 | . | TGCAGCGTTGAAGACAGGGATGAGACCCAGTACTTC | CSVEDRDETQYF
13 | TRBJ2-7 | . | TRBV20-1 | . | TGCAGTGCTAGTTTGGGACAAACCTACGAGCAGTACTTC | CSASLGQTYEQYF
13 | TRBJ2-2 | . | TRBV5-6 | . | TGTGCCAGCAGCGGCCCGTTCATCGGGGAGCTGTTTTTT | CASSGPFIGELFF
14 | TRBJ2-3 | TRBD2 | TRBV11-1 | few | TGTGCCAGCAGCACCCGACTAGCCGCGGATACGCAGTATTTT | CASSTRLAADTQYF
14 | TRBJ2-1 | TRBD2 | TRBV20-1 | . | TGCAGTGCTAGATTTAGCGGGAGTGTATACGAGCAGTTCTTC | CSARFSGSVYEQFF
14 | TRBJ1-1 | . | TRBV6-5 | . | TGTGCCAGCAGTTACGGGTATATGAACACTGAAGCTTTCTTT | CASSYGYMNTEAFF
15 | TRBJ2-5 | TRBD1 | TRBV5-1 | . | TGCGCCAGCAGCTACTCGACAGGGCCCCAAGAGACCCAGTACTTC | CASSYSTGPQETQYF
15 | TRBJ2-7 | TRBD2 | TRBV29-1 | few | TGCAGCGTTGAACTAGCGGGAGGCCCAGACTACGAGCAGTACTTC | CSVELAGGPDYEQYF
16 | TRBJ2-4 | . | TRBV6-1 | few | TGTGCCAGCAGTCCGACGATTCGGTTAGCCAAAAACATTCAGTACTTC | CASSPTIRLAKNIQYF
14 | TRBJ2-1 | . | TRBV3-1 | . | TGTGCCAGCAGCCAAGAAATTATCAGCGATGAGCAGTTCTTC | CASSQEIISDEQFF